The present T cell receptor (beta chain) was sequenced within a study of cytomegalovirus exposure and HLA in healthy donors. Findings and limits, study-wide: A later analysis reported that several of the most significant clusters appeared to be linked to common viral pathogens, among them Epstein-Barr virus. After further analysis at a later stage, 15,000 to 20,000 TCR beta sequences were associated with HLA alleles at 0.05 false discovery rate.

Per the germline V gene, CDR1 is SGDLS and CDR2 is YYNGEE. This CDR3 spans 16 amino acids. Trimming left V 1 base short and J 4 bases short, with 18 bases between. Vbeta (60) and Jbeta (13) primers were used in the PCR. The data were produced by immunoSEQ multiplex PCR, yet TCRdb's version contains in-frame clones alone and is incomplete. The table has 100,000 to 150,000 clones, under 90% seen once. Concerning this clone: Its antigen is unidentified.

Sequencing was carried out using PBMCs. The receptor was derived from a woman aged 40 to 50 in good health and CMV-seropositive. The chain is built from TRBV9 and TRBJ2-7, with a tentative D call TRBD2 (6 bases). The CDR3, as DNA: TGTGCCAGCAGCGTACATAAGGGACTTCTACTTTACGAGCAGTACTTC. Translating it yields CASSVHKGLLLYEQYF.